This section outlines one T cell receptor beta chain sequence together with its context. Its antigen remains unidentified. CDR3 length equals 13 residues. CDR1 is MDHEN, CDR2 SYDVKM, per germline. Between the trimmed V and J ends, which lost 2 bases and 4 bases, there was a span of 8 bases. The sample is drawn from a study of T cells in Graves' hyperthyroidism and ophthalmopathy. Study-level points and caveats: Most clonotypes expanded in thyroid above 0.001 were likewise present in blood.

TCR beta CDR3 regions were amplified from RNA transcripts. TCR CDR3 regions were first amplified by RT-PCR with HTBI primers. TCRdb recomputed calls from the multiplex PCR reads with MiXCR, one row per CDR3 protein. The sample records more than 250,000 distinct CDR3 sequences, around 15% being singletons. The TCR comes from a woman aged 50 to 65 with Graves' hyperthyroidism that later progressed to Graves' ophthalmopathy. This chain connects TRBV28 to TRBJ1-2, with D unclear. Sequences were obtained from blood. Here the CDR3 reads CASSLVDSYGYTF. As DNA, the CDR3 is TGTGCCAGCAGTTTAGTGGATTCCTATGGCTACACCTTC.